Presented here are 6 T cell receptor beta chains from one specimen sequenced in a study of blood T cell repertoires in COVID-19. Sequencing was performed with immunoSEQ multiplex PCR; in TCRdb, only in-frame clones are kept and a portion is missing. The sample records roughly 82,000 clones, about 86% being singletons. The material sequenced was peripheral blood. These receptors all come from an older woman with acute or convalescent COVID-19.

J is TRBJ2-5 and V is TRBV5-1; the match to TRBD2 covers 8 bases. The V and J ends lost 3 bases and 5 bases, in that order; junction bases with no gene match: 6. CDR1 is SGHRS and CDR2 is YFSETQ in the germline V gene. The CDR3 contains 14 residues. The CDR3 is CASSSQRGKETQYF. CDR3 sequence (DNA): TGCGCCAGCAGCTCACAGCGGGGGAAGGAGACCCAGTACTTC.

The rearrangement uses TRBV5-4 and TRBJ2-3; 9 nucleotides agree with TRBD2. The CDR3 is 16 residues long. V trimming: 3 bases; J trimming: 2 bases; junction bases outside the gene matches: 7. The germline V gene has CDR1 SGHNT and CDR2 YYREEE (reference sequence). CDR3: CASSSIAGDSTDTQYF. The CDR3 coding sequence is TGTGCCAGCAGCTCTATAGCGGGAGACTCCACAGATACGCAGTATTTT.

The DNA for the CDR3 is TGCGCCAGCAGCCAAAGCGTTGACCTCCGAGAGCAGTACTTC. Translated: CASSQSVDLREQYF. The rearrangement uses TRBV4-1 and TRBJ2-7; D is ambiguous. V was pared by 2 bases and J by 7 bases, with 15 bases between. Germline V CDR1 and CDR2: MGHRA, YSYEKL. The CDR3 is 14 residues long.

This clone turned up a few times. V and J are TRBV5-4 and TRBJ1-5; a weak D match, TRBD1 (5 bases). The germline gives CDR1 SGHNT, CDR2 YYREEE (reference sequence). The CDR3 length is 16 residues. V lost 4 bases, J lost 1 base, and 15 bases lay in between. CDR3 sequence (DNA): TGTGCCAGCAGCCTCGGCGGGACGGGAAGCAATCAGCCCCAGCATTTT. Translation: CASSLGGTGSNQPQHF.

The rearrangement uses TRBV6-2 or TRBV6-3 and TRBJ2-2, with TRBD2 matching over 8 bases. V was clipped by 4 bases and J by 4 bases; unmatched bases: 5. CDR1 MNHEY and CDR2 SVGEGT come from the germline V gene. This CDR3 comprises 15 residues. The CDR3 spells CASSLAGPLTGELFF. The CDR3 DNA follows: TGTGCCAGCAGTTTAGCGGGGCCGCTCACCGGGGAGCTGTTTTTT.

This clone was picked up one time. J is TRBJ2-1 and V is TRBV7-9, with 10 bases fitting TRBD2. J gave up 4 bases and V 5 bases, and 14 bases lay outside the gene matches. Germline values: CDR1 SEHNR, CDR2 FQNEAQ (reference sequence). The CDR3 consists of 18 residues. The DNA for the CDR3 is TGTGCCAGCAGCCCGTCCAACCCGACTAGCGGGCCTTACAATGAGCAGTTCTTC. This gives the protein CASSPSNPTSGPYNEQFF.